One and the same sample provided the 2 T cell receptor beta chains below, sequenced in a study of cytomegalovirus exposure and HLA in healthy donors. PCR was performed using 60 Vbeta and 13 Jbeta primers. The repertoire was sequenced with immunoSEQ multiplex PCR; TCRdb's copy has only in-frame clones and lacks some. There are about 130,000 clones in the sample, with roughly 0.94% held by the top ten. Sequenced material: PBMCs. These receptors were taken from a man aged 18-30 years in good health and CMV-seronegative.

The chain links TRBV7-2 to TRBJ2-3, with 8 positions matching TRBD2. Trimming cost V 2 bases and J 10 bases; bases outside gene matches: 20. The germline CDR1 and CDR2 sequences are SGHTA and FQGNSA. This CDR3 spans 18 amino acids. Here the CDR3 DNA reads TGTGCCAGCAGCTTATTCGGGGGGGTGGAGAGGGCCGTACAGGCGCAGTATTTT. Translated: CASSLFGGVERAVQAQYF. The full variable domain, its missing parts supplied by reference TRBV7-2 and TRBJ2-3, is GAGVSQSPSNKVTEKGKDVELRCDPISGHTALYWYRQSLGQGLEFLIYFQGNSAPDKSGLPSDRFSAERTGGSVSTLTIQRTQQEDSAVYLCASSLFGGVERAVQAQYFGPGTRLTVL.

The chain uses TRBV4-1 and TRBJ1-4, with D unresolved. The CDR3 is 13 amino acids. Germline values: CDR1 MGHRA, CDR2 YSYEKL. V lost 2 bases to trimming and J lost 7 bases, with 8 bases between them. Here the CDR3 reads CASSQLWSEKLFF. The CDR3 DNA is TGCGCCAGCAGCCAACTATGGAGTGAAAAACTGTTTTTT.